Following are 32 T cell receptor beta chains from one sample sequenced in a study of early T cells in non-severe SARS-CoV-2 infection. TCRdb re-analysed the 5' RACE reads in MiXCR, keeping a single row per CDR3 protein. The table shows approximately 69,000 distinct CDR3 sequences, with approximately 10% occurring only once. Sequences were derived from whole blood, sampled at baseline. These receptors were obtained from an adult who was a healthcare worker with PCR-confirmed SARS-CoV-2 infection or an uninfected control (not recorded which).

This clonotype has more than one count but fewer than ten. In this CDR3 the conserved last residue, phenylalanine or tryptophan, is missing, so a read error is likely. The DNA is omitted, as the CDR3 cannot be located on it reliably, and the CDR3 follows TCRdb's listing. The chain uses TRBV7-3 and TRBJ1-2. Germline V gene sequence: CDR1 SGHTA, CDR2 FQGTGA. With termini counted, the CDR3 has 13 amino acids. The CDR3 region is CASSLLLVKNWSV.

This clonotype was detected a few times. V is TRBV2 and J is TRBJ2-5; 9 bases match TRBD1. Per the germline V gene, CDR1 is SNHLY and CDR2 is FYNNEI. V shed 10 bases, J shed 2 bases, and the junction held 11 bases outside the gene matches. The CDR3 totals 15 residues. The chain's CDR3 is CATEEGTGPQETQYF. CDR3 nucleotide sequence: TGTGCCACCGAGGAGGGGACAGGGCCGCAAGAGACCCAGTACTTC.

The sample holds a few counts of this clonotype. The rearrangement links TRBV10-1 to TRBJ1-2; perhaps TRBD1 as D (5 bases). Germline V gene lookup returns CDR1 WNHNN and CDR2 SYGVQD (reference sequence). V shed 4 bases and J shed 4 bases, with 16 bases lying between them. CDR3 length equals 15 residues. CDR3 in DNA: TGCGCCAGCAGTGCCGGGACCGCCGATCTCTATGGCTACACCTTC. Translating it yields CASSAGTADLYGYTF.

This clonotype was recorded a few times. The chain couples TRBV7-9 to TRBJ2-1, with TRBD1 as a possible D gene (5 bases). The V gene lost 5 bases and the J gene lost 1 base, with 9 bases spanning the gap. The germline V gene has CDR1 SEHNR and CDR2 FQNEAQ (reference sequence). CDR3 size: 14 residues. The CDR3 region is CASSRDSSYNEQFF. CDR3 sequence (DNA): TGTGCCAGCAGCCGAGACAGTTCCTACAATGAGCAGTTCTTC.

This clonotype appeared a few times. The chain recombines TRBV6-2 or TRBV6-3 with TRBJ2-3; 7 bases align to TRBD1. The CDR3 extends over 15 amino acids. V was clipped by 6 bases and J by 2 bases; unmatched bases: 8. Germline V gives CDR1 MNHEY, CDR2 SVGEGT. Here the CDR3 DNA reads TGTGCCAGCAGACGCGGACAGGTCTCCACAGATACGCAGTATTTT. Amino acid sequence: CASRRGQVSTDTQYF.

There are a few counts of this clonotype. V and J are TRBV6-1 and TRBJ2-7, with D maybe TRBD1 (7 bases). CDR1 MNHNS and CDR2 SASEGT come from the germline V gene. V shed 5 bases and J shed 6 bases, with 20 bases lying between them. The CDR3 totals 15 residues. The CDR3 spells CASSPLGGGMVEQYF. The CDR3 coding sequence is TGTGCCAGCAGTCCCCTTGGAGGGGGCATGGTCGAGCAGTACTTC.

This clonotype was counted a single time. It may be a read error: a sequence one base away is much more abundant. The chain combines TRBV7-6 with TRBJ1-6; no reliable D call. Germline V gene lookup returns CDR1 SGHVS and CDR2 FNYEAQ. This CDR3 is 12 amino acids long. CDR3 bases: TGTGTCAGCAGCTTAGAGGCTGGTATCCTCCACTTT. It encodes CVSSLEAGILHF.

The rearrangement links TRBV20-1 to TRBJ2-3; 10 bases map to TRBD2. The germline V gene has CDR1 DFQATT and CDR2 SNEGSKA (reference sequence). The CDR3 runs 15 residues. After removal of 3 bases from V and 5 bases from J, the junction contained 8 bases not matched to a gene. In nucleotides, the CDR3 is TGCAGTGCTAGTACGTCTAGCGGGAGAGGAGATACGCAGTATTTT. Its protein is CSASTSSGRGDTQYF.

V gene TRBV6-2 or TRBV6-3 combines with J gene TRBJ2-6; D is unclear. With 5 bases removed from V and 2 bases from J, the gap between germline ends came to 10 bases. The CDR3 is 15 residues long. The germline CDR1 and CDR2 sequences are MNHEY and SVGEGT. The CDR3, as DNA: TGTGCCAGCAGTCTCCTACCAGCTGGGGCCAACGTCCTGACTTTC. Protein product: CASSLLPAGANVLTF.

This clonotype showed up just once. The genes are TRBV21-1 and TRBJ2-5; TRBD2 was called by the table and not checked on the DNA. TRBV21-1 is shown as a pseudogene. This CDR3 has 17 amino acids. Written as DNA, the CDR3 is TGTGCCAGCAGCACTTGGCGACTAGCGGAGGCCGGAGAGACCCAGTACTTC. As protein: CASSTWRLAEAGETQYF.

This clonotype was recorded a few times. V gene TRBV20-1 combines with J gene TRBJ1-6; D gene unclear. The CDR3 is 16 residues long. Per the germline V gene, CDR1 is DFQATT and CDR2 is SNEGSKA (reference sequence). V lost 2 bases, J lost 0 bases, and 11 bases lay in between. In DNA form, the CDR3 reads TGCAGTGCTAGAAACGGACGCCGCTCCTATAATTCACCCCTCCACTTT. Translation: CSARNGRRSYNSPLHF.

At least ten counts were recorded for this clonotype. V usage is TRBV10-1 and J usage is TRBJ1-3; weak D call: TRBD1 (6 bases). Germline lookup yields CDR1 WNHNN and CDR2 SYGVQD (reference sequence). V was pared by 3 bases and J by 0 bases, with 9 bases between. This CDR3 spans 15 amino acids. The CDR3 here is CASSERGGSGNTIYF. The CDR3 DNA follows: TGCGCCAGCAGTGAAAGAGGGGGCTCTGGAAACACCATATATTTT.

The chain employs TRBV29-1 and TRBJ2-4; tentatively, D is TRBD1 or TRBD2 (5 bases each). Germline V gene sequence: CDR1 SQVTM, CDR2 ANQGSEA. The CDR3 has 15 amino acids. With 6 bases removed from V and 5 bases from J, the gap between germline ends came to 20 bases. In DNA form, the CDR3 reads TGCAGCGTCCTAGGGGACCCTTCTACCCAAAACATTCAGTACTTC. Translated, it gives CSVLGDPSTQNIQYF. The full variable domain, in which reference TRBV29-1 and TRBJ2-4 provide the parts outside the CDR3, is SAVISQKPSRDICQRGTSLTIQCQVDSQVTMMFWYRQQPGQSLTLIATANQGSEATYESGFVIDKFPISRPNLTFSTLTVSNMSPEDSSIYLCSVLGDPSTQNIQYFGAGTRLSVL.

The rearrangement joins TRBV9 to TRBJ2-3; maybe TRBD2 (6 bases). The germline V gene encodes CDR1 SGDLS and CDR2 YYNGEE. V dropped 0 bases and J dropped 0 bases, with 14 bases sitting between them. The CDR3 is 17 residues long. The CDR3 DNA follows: TGTGCCAGCAGCGTAGTTCCCGGGGGACGTAGCACAGATACGCAGTATTTT. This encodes CASSVVPGGRSTDTQYF.

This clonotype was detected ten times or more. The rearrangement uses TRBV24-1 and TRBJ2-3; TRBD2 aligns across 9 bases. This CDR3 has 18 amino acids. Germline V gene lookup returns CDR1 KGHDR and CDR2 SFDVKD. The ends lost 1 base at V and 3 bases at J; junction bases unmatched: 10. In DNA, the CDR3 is TGTGCCACCAGTGATTTACCTGGGCGGGAGGGCCTGACAGATACGCAGTATTTT. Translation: CATSDLPGREGLTDTQYF.

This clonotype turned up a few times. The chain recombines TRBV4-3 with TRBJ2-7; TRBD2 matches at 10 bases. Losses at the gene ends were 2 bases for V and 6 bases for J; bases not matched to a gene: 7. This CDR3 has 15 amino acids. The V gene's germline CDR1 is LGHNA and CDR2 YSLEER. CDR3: CASSQRASGSTEQYF. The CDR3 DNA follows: TGCGCCAGCAGCCAAAGGGCTAGCGGGAGTACCGAGCAGTACTTC.

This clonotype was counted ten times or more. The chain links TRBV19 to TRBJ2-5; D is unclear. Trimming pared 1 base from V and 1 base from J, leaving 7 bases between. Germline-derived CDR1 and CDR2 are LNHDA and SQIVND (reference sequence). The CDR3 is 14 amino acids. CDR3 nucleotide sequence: TGTGCCAGTAGTATAGGTCCGTCCCAAGAGACCCAGTACTTC. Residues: CASSIGPSQETQYF.

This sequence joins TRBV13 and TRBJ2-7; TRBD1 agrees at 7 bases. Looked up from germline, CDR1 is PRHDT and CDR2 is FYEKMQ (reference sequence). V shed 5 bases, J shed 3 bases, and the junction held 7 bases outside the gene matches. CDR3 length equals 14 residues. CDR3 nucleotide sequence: TGTGCCAGCAGCGCTACAGGGGACAGCTACGAGCAGTACTTC. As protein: CASSATGDSYEQYF.

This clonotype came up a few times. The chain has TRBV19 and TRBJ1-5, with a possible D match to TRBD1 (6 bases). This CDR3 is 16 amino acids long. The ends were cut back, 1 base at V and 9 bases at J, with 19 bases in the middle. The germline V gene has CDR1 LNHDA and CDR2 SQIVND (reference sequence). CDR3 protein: CASSIVRVNGGPPQHF. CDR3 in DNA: TGTGCCAGTAGTATAGTTCGCGTGAATGGGGGGCCGCCCCAGCATTTT.

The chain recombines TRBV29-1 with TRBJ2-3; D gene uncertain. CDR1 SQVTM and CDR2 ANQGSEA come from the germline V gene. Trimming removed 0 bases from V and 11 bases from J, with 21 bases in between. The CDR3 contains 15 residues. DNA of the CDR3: TGCAGCGTTGAAGATTTCGGAAGACCCGAAGGTAGGCAGTATTTT. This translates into CSVEDFGRPEGRQYF.

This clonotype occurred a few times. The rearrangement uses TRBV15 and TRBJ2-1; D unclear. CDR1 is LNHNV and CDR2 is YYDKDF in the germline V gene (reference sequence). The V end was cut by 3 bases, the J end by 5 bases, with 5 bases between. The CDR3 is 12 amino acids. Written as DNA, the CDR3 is TGTGCCACCAGCAGGGGCAACAATGAGCAGTTCTTC. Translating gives CATSRGNNEQFF.

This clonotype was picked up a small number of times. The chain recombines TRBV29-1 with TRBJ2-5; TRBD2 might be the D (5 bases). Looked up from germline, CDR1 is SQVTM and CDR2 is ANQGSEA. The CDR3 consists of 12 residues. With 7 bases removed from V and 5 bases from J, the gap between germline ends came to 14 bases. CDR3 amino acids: CSATISRETQYF. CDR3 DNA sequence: TGCAGCGCGACTATCAGTAGGGAGACCCAGTACTTC.

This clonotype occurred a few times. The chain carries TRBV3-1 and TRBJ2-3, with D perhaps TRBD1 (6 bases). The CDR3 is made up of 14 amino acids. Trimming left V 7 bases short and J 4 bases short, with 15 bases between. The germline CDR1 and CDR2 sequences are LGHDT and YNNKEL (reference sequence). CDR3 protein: CASTRFQGSDTQYF. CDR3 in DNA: TGTGCCAGCACCCGGTTTCAGGGGTCAGATACGCAGTATTTT.

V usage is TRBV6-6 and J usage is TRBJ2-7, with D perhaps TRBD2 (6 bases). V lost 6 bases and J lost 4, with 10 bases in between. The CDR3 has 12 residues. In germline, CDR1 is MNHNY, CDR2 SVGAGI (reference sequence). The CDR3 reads CASSQLAYEQYF. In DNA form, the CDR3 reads TGTGCCAGCAGCCAGCTAGCGTACGAGCAGTACTTC.

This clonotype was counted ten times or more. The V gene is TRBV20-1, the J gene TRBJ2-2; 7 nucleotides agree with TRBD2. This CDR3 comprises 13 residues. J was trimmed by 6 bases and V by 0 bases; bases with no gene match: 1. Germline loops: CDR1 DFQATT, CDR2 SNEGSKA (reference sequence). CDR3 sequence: CSARERESGELFF. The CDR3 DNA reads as TGCAGTGCTAGAGAGCGGGAGTCCGGGGAGCTGTTTTTT.

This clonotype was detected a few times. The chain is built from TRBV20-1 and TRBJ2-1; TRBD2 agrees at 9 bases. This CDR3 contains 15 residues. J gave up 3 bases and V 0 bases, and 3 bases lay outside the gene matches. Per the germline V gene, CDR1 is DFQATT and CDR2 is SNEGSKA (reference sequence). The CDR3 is CSARETSGIYNEQFF. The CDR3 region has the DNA TGCAGTGCTAGAGAGACTAGCGGAATCTACAATGAGCAGTTCTTC.

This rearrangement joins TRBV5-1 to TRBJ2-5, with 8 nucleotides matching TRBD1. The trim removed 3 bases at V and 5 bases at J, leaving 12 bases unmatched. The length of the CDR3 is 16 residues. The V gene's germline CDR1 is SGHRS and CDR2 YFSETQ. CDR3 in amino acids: CASSSLLTGVIETQYF. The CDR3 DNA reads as TGCGCCAGCAGCTCGCTACTGACAGGGGTGATCGAGACCCAGTACTTC.

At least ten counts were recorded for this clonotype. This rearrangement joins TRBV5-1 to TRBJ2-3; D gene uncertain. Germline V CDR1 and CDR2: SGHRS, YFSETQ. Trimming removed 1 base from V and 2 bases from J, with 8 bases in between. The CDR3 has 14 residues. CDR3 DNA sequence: TGCGCCAGCAGCTTGTGGCGGTACACAGATACGCAGTATTTT. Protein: CASSLWRYTDTQYF.

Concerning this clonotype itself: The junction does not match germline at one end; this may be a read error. CDR3 protein: CASSVVNGIPDF. CDR3 nucleotide sequence: TGTGCCAGCAGCGTAGTGAACGGCATTCCGGACTTC. The V and J genes are TRBV9 and TRBJ2-7, with D unresolved. The CDR3 is 12 residues long. CDR1 is SGDLS and CDR2 is YYNGEE in the germline V gene.

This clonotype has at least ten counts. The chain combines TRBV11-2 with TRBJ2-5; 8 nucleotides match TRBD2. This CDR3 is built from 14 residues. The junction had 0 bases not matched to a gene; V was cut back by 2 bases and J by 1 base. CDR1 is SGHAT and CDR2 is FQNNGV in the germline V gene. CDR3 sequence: CASSLLAGQETQYF. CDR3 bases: TGTGCCAGCAGCTTACTAGCGGGCCAAGAGACCCAGTACTTC.

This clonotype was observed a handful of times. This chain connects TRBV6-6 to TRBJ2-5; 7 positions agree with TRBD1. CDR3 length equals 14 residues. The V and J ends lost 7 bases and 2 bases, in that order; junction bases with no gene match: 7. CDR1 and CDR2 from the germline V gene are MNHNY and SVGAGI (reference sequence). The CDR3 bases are TGTGCCAGCAATTGGGACAGCCGTCAAGAGACCCAGTACTTC. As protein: CASNWDSRQETQYF.

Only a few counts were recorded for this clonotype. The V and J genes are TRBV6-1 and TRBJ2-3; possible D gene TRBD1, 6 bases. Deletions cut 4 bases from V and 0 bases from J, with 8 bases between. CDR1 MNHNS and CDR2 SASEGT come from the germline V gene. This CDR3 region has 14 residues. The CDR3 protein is CASSGGGSTDTQYF. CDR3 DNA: TGTGCCAGCAGTGGAGGGGGTAGCACAGATACGCAGTATTTT.